The rows below give T cell receptor beta chains drawn from one sample of a study of shared clonotypes between healthy human individuals. The assay was immunoSEQ multiplex PCR, and TCRdb's table has in-frame clones only and misses some. The table includes millions of clones, over 90% detected once. Sequencing was performed on naive CD4+ T cells from PBMCs. These receptors were taken from a man aged 18 to 29 in good health. Some clones in this sample may be carry-over from other donors' samples. CDR3s leave out the opening cysteine and the closing phenylalanine or tryptophan.

>TRBJ1-4|TRBV11-2
ASRRLGRTNEKLF
>TRBJ1-5|TRBV10-1
ASNPRDRVGPSNQPQH
>TRBJ2-7|TRBV2
ASSTGRQSYEQY
>TRBJ2-7|TRBV12-1
ASSRRRGRKAYEQY
>TRBJ2-7|TRBV7-2
ASSLAGQSPYEQY
>TRBJ2-1|TRBV7-3
ASSSLGDEQF
>TRBJ2-2|TRBV7-9
ASSSGRNIGIWELF
>TRBJ1-2|TRBV29-1
SVRQGNYGYT
>TRBJ1-4|TRBV20-1
SASLERKLF
>TRBJ2-2|TRBV5-1
ASSLDGRFTGELF
>TRBJ2-5|TRBV7-7
ASSRSGGGETQY
>TRBJ2-7|TRBV28
ASSPPGNHREQY
>TRBJ1-5|TRBV7-2
ASSDGTRNQPQH
>TRBJ2-7|TRBV29-1
SGGTAYEQY
>TRBJ2-7|TRBV2
ASMGSRQGNYEQY
>TRBJ2-2|TRBV7-3
ASSFNQGIGNTGELF
>TRBJ2-7|TRBV6-5
ASQTVSYEQY
>TRBJ1-1|TRBV7-8
ASSLEYQAWGTEAF
>TRBJ1-4|TRBV28
ASSPLGQGNEKLF
>TRBJ1-4|TRBV18
ASSPAQPNEKLF
>TRBJ1-2|TRBV11-2
ASSLSLGSDYGYT
>TRBJ2-3|TRBV6-5
ASSNRLASTDTQY
>TRBJ2-7|TRBV19
ASSPLTSGASYEQY
>TRBJ1-5|TRBV19
ASSWGFGSSNQPQH
>TRBJ2-3|TRBV25-1
ASSTVAELDTQY
>TRBJ1-1|TRBV27
ASSFDRDPNTEAF
>TRBJ2-5|TRBV6-6
ASSYSQGRETQY
>TRBJ2-7|TRBV28
ASSRPGQGTHYEQY
>TRBJ1-1|TRBV7-8
ASSNDRASEAF
>TRBJ1-2|TRBV6-1
ASSAPGTGGDYGYT
>TRBJ2-1|TRBV4-1
ASSTPVRDPKNEQF
>TRBJ1-4|TRBV7-9
ASSGQITFNEKLF
>TRBJ1-3|TRBV11-3
ASSFGSGGGNTIY
>TRBJ2-5|TRBV29-1
SVDRGLQETQY
>TRBJ2-7|TRBV2
ASATAQRYEQY